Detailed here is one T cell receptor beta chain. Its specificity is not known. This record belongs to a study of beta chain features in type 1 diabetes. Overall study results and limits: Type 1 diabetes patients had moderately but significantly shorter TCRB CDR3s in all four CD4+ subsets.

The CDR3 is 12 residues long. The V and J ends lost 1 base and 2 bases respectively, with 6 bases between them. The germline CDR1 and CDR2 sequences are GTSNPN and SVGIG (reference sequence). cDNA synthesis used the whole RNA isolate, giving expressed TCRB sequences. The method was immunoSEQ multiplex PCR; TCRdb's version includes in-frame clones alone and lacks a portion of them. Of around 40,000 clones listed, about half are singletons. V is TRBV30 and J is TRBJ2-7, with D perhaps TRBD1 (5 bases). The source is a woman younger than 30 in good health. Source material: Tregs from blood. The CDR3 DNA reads TGTGCCTGGAGTGCGACAGCCTACGAGCAGTACTTC. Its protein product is CAWSATAYEQYF. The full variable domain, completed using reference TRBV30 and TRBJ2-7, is SQTIHQWPATLVQPVGSPLSLECTVEGTSNPNLYWYRQAAGRGLQLLFYSVGIGQISSEVPQNLSASRPQDRQFILSSKKLLLSDSGFYLCAWSATAYEQYFGPGTRLTVT.